The clone carrying this T cell receptor (beta chain) was seen only once. These data are taken from a study of blood T cell repertoires in COVID-19. Background on the study: The analysed material was cDNA or gDNA that came from T cells, B-cell-depleted T cells, or PBMCs.

How the authors handled the data: Nucleated cell counts were estimated from reference gene primer amplification. The data were produced by immunoSEQ multiplex PCR, yet TCRdb's version contains in-frame clones alone and is incomplete. The V and J calls and clone size come from that table; D and trimming were worked out from the DNA. The sample contains 250,000 to 350,000 clones, roughly nine tenths of which appear only once. This sequence originates from a woman aged 45-60 years who had recovered from COVID-19. The specimen sequenced was peripheral blood.

Written as DNA, the CDR3 is TGTGCCAGCAGCCAAGACGGTGAAGCTTTCTTT. Its protein product is CASSQDGEAFF. The chain has TRBV4-2 and TRBJ1-1; D is uncertain. The CDR3 runs 11 residues. V lost 0 bases and J lost 7, with 3 bases in between. CDR1 is LGHNA, CDR2 YNFKEQ, per germline.